The clone carrying this T cell receptor beta chain was picked up a small number of times. No antigen is known for it. Genes and germline are mouse. Read data end 4 residues before the CDR3 end; the end is taken from the germline J gene. Other DNA sequences in this specimen translate into the identical CDR3. Pooled cutaneous lymph node cells were sorted using CD4, CD8alpha, NKG2D, NKG2ACE and other markers. The sample is drawn from a study of CD8+ T cells in alopecia areata. cDNA prepared by RNA extraction and subsequent reverse transcription served as the template for sequencing. Profiled with immunoSEQ multiplex PCR; TCRdb holds only in-frame clones, not every one. Observed are more than 250,000 clones, no singletons, with the top ten taking more than 1%. This CDR3 is 12 amino acids long. V lost 4 bases and J lost 4, with 4 bases in between. The germline gives CDR1 LGHNA, CDR2 YNLKQL (reference sequence).

Study-level findings and limits: Scalp repertoires also include resident alphabeta T cells from normal skin. Patients displayed less clarity in TCR sharing than mice, a finding possibly related to HLA.

This TCR was recovered from a C3H/HeJ mouse with alopecia areata. The strain's MHC type: H2-k. Sequenced material: CD4+ T cells sorted from a lymph node. This sequence joins TRBV5 and TRBJ2-2; D ambiguous. This CDR3 is CASSPLTGQLYF. The sequenced CDR3 bases are TGTGCCAGCAGCCCCCTCACCGGG.